This T cell receptor (beta chain) originates from a study of cytomegalovirus exposure and HLA in healthy donors (dated by TCRdb to 2016 to 2017). The study in broad terms: According to an earlier analysis of 550 to 700 of the donors, some 170 million T cells yielded over 100 million unique TCR beta sequences and approximately 300 Gb of sequence data. HLA typing covered class I and class II loci at four-digit resolution. Alongside the repertoire data, information on donor age, sex, ethnicity and CMV serostatus was compiled. The study used immunosequencing to profile the T cell repertoires of 666 subjects and linked those repertoires to cytomegalovirus serostatus. A later analysis re-examined previously published TCR beta repertoires from 500 to 700 donors and added high-resolution HLA genotyping to investigate patterns of TCR occurrence. Every discovery cohort repertoire had been produced on one sequencing platform. To predict cytomegalovirus infection status, the study combined high-throughput TCR immunosequencing, statistical association of individual TCRs with disease status, and machine learning. A separate validation cohort of roughly 130 different subjects was used in addition to the roughly 670-subject first cohort. Typing coverage differed by locus: A, B, C, DRB1 and DQB1 were typed in about 629-640 donors, DQA1 in about 510, DPA1 in over 600, and DPB1 in just under 490. To decide whether each TCR beta V gene segment behaved as functional or pseudogenic, an earlier analysis of approximately 590 of the donors relied on high-throughput TCR beta sequencing. An early release that covered roughly 600 HLA-typed donors contained approximately 290 gigabases of sequencing data and roughly 84 million unique TCR sequences. Several DR-DQ haplotypes were treated as single units for association and clustering because of strong linkage in the cohort. In the later analysis, no new phenotypic data were used to find candidate immune exposures; instead, reliance was placed on TCR beta sequences and their occurrence across donors. A later genetic analysis took genome-wide SNP genotypes for about three fifths of the roughly 700 donors and used that subset as a discovery cohort. The aim of the study was to test whether cataloging public T cell receptors could identify signatures of past pathogen exposure. On average, around 240,000 unique TCR beta nucleotide sequences were sequenced per donor among 398 genotyped donors of the cohort, with roughly 19% of those sequences being non-productive. Of the 300 to 400 genotyped donors, 65% to 90% fell in the genetic ancestry cluster associated with self-reported Caucasian donors.

V is cut by 8 bases and J by 0 bases, and the space between the germline ends is 11 bases. The CDR1 and CDR2 encoded by the germline V gene (reference sequence) are MNHEY and SMNVEV. Inclusive of the bounding cysteine and phenylalanine, the CDR3 is 14 residues long. Only CDR3 DNA is held: 42 bases, read in frame from base 1. The library was produced with the immunoSEQ multiplex PCR assay. A mixture of 60 forward primers for TCR Vbeta segments and 13 reverse primers for TCR Jbeta segments was used in the multiplex PCR. The CDR3 region of rearranged TCR beta genes was amplified from genomic DNA by a multiplex PCR assay. The Illumina HiSeq System was used to sequence the amplified TCR beta libraries as 87-base-pair reads. In the source study's methods: A later analysis tallied around 80 million unique TCR beta chains across the approximately 670 repertoires, and some 12 million of those chains were shared by two or more donors. Raw reads were error-corrected and collapsed into unique sequences by a nearest-neighbor algorithm in which closely related sequences were merged to remove PCR and sequencing errors. V, D and J gene segments were assigned by aligning CDR3 sequences to IMGT reference sequences. For a sequence to be retained, a match of at least six nucleotides to both a V gene segment and a J gene segment was required. Rearrangements were classified as productive when the CDR3 lacked stop codons and remained in frame with V and J, and all other rearrangements were classified as non-productive. CDR3 was defined by IMGT convention, running from the second conserved V-encoded cysteine to the conserved J-encoded phenylalanine. The earlier analysis of 500 to 750 of the donors excluded any sequence lacking an unambiguous match to a single V gene segment. An earlier analysis of some 500 of the donors classified V segments as functional when productive rearrangements were above 56.7% and as segregating when the standard deviation between donors was above 5%. To diagnose cytomegalovirus status from the catalog of TCR beta chain sequences, a statistical classification framework was built. V and J gene assignment, in a later analysis, came from comparing TCR nucleotide sequences with IMGT/GENE-DB human TR gene sequences. In a later analysis, CDR3 sequences and most-parsimonious VDJ recombination scenarios were assigned using the TCRdist pipeline. In a later analysis, every TCR beta chain was defined by the combination of its CDR3 amino acid sequence and its V-gene family, and reads without a unique V-gene family were dropped. A later analysis removed 600 or so highly shared, low-generation-probability nucleotide sequences to deal with suspected cross-contamination and a sequencing artifact. In a later analysis, a clonal expansion index was calculated for each public chain from normalized within-repertoire ranks of inferred template counts. Generation probabilities in a later analysis came from a VDJ recombination model fitted to out-of-frame rearrangements, and those results were checked against IGoR. In a later analysis, hypergeometric tests were used to score TCR-TCR, TCR-HLA and TCR-CMV co-occurrence, with a repertoire-size bias correction applied to TCR pairs. To estimate false discovery rates, a later analysis permuted the HLA or CMV assignments 20 times. In a later analysis, co-occurring TCRs were grouped with DBSCAN, and TCRdist sequence similarity was added when clustering was performed within HLA-allele-positive subsets. For co-occurrence clustering, repertoires with fewer than 30,000 or more than 120,000 public chains were excluded, along with a handful of repertoires with anomalous nucleotide sharing. What TCRdb holds here is the immuneACCESS table cut down to in-frame rearrangements. Part of the clones is not present; checked against another copy, under half of the missing clones reflect an unresolved V gene, and the others are unexplained. V and J calls plus clone size are reproduced from that table; the DNA served to infer D and trimming. This sample holds roughly 170,000 clones; about 80% were observed only once. 6% to 7.5% of the sample is taken by the ten largest.

The cohort was made up of about 670 healthy bone marrow donors. At the time of sampling, all cohort members were nominally healthy, though unrecorded immune exposures were likely present. The donor tested CMV seropositive and was one of the 289 seropositive cohort members. A peripheral blood sample was provided by each donor, and peripheral blood mononuclear cells were used for TCR beta sequencing. The Qiagen DNeasy Blood Extraction Kit was used to extract genomic DNA from the blood cell samples. Turning to this clone: This receptor's antigen is unknown. It has no much larger one-base neighbor in the sample; base qualities were not kept.

On the study overall, not on this receptor specifically: A later analysis reported that several top co-occurrence clusters appeared linked to parvovirus B19, influenza, CMV and Epstein-Barr virus. Immune exposure information for the cohort was limited to CMV serostatus. At a false discovery rate of 0.05, a later analysis linked some 17,000 TCR beta sequences to specific HLA alleles. A later genetic analysis associated a missense DCLRE1C variant with V-gene and J-gene trimming of TCR beta chains, and an independent cohort replicated the association. In a later analysis, the rate of TCR association differed among HLA loci, with DRB1 alleles having the most associated TCRs and HLA-C alleles having the fewest. Correlated functional status among segregating V segments might be attributable to linkage disequilibrium, but an unknown experimental factor could not be ruled out. In a later analysis, HLA-associated TCR beta chains showed more clonal expansion and lower generation probabilities than non-associated chains that were equally common. A further reported finding was that TCR beta sequences accurately predicted the HLA-A and HLA-B alleles for most subjects in the first cohort. Sequencing depth was assumed to be roughly uniform across donors in the presence/absence analyses, though that assumption may not hold. It was suggested by the authors that the approach could potentially be generalized to other disease states and immunological phenotypes. Some IMGT-functional V segments, including TRBV6-2 and TRBV6-3, could not be distinguished by the 87-base-pair reads and were therefore excluded. In this cohort, only TCR beta chains were sequenced, and detectable features were limited by the absence of alpha or paired-chain data. Because counts were too low, under 20 rarely observed V segments, including chromosome 9 orphons, were left out of the earlier analysis of approximately 580 of the donors. Because HLA typing was missing for some donors at each locus, association tests included only the typed subset. Most TCR sequences were seen in very few donors, while some public TCRs were found in many individuals. The sequencing pipeline was judged likely to have produced a cluster of highly shared sequence variants as a technical artifact. Compared with the roughly 720-donor mean, donors in an Asian-associated ancestry cluster had fewer N-insertions in productive TCRs, according to a later genetic analysis. A total of around 150 TCR beta chains were listed by the study as associated with cytomegalovirus. According to a later analysis, most CMV-associated TCR beta chains appeared to be HLA-restricted, and the HLA associations seemed to be driven largely by CMV exposure. In both the original and validation cohorts, the classifier was reported to diagnose cytomegalovirus status with high specificity and sensitivity. A few of the identified cytomegalovirus-associated TCR beta chains were confirmed in vitro to be specific for cytomegalovirus antigens. When HLA alleles, especially DR and DQ, strongly co-occurred, attributing TCR associations to individual alleles was difficult. Broadly in line with IMGT annotations, most TCR beta V segments showed up in productive rearrangements about 87% or about 30% of the time in an earlier analysis of 587 of the donors.

The sequenced sample was PBMCs. This TCR came from a man between 25 and 39 years old in good health and CMV-seropositive. The chain uses TRBV27 and TRBJ2-1; the D gene is possibly TRBD1, with 6 bases matching. The nucleotide sequence is TGTGCCAGCGGACAGCCGGGCTCCTACAATGAGCAGTTCTTC. It is translated as CASGQPGSYNEQFF.